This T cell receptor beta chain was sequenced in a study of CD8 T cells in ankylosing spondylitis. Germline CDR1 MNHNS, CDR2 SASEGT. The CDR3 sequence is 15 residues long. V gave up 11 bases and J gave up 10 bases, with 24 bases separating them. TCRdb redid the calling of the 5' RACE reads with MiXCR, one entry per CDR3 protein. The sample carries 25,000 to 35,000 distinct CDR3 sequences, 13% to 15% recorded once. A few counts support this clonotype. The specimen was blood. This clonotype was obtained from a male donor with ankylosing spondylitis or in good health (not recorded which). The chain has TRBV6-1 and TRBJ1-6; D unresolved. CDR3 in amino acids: CAGREVGTFGSPLHF. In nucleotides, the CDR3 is TGTGCCGGCCGGGAAGTTGGCACGTTTGGGTCACCCCTCCACTTT.